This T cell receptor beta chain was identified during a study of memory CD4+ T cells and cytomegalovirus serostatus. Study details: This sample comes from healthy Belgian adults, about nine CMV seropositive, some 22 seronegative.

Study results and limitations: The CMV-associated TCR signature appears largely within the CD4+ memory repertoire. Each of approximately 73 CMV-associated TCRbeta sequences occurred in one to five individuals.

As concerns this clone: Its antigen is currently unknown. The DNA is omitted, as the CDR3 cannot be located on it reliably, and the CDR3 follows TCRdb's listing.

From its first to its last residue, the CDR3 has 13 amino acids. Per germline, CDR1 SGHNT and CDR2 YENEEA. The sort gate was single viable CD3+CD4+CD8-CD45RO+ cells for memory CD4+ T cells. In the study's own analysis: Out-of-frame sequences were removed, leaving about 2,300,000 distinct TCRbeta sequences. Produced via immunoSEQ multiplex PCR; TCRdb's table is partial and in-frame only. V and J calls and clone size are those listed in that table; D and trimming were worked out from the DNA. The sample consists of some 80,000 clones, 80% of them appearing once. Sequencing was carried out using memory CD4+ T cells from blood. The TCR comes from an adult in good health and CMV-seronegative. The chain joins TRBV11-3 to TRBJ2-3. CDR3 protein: CASSLVAGGSMDF.